What follows are 25 T cell receptor beta chains derived from one specimen sequenced in a study of T cell responses to AZD1222 COVID-19 vaccine. The table came from immunoSEQ multiplex PCR; TCRdb's copy has only in-frame clones and leaves some out. In the table there are around 160,000 clones, around four fifths of which are singletons. Here the sequenced sample was peripheral blood, taken on day 0 of MenACWY control vaccination. These TCRs come from an adult in good health.

The J gene is TRBJ1-1, the V gene TRBV18, with a possible D match to TRBD1 (6 bases). Germline V gene data show CDR1 as KGHSH and CDR2 as LQKENI. The CDR3 loop spans 13 amino acids. The ends were cut back, 3 bases at V and 11 bases at J, with 16 bases in the middle. CDR3 DNA sequence: TGTGCCAGCTCACCGTCGGGGGCCCCAGGGGCTTTCTTT. Translating gives CASSPSGAPGAFF.

This chain joins TRBV11-2 and TRBJ1-2; D is ambiguous. CDR3 length: 13 amino acids. Germline loops: CDR1 SGHAT, CDR2 FQNNGV. V lost 5 bases and J 2 bases, leaving 9 bases between the germline ends. The DNA of the CDR3 is TGTGCCAGCAGCCCAGACATAAACTATGGCTACACCTTC. It specifies CASSPDINYGYTF.

This chain joins TRBV5-1 and TRBJ2-3; 10 nucleotides match TRBD1. Looked up from germline, CDR1 is SGHRS and CDR2 is YFSETQ. This CDR3 has 14 amino acids. J lost 9 bases, V lost 2 bases, and 6 bases had no gene match. As DNA, the CDR3 is TGCGCCAGCAGCTTCGGGACAGGGGCTGAGACGCAGTATTTT. This translates into CASSFGTGAETQYF.

This chain joins TRBV6-5 and TRBJ1-5, with D unresolved. CDR3 size: 14 residues. The germline V gene encodes CDR1 MNHEY and CDR2 SVGAGI. Trimming removed 6 bases from V and 4 bases from J, with 13 bases in between. This chain's CDR3 is CASREIGRNQPQHF. CDR3 in DNA: TGTGCCAGCAGGGAGATAGGACGGAATCAGCCCCAGCATTTT.

The chain recombines TRBV11-2 with TRBJ2-7; TRBD1 matches at 10 bases. Germline lookup yields CDR1 SGHAT and CDR2 FQNNGV. The CDR3 covers 15 residues. After removal of 0 bases from V and 4 bases from J, the junction contained 3 bases not matched to a gene. The CDR3 protein is CASSLEGQGFYEQYF. CDR3 nucleotides: TGTGCCAGCAGCTTAGAGGGACAGGGGTTTTACGAGCAGTACTTC.

The V gene is TRBV5-1, the J gene TRBJ2-5; 8 bases are a match to TRBD2. Per germline, CDR1 SGHRS and CDR2 YFSETQ. The CDR3 extends over 15 amino acids. With V trimmed by 4 bases and J by 5 bases, 10 bases remained unmatched. The CDR3 DNA sequence: TGCGCCAGCAGCCTCCTTAGCGGGGACACGGAGACCCAGTACTTC. Translating gives CASSLLSGDTETQYF.

This chain links TRBV7-9 with TRBJ1-5; 7 bases fit TRBD1. V lost 1 base to trimming and J lost 4 bases; unmatched junction nucleotides: 10. Germline V gene lookup returns CDR1 SEHNR and CDR2 FQNEAQ (reference sequence). The CDR3 spans 17 residues. CDR3 loop: CASSLGQGGIGNQPQHF. CDR3 DNA: TGTGCCAGCAGCTTAGGACAGGGAGGAATCGGAAATCAGCCCCAGCATTTT.

The chain couples TRBV6-5 to TRBJ1-4; a weak D match, TRBD1 (5 bases). This CDR3 has 15 amino acids. Trimming left V 0 bases short and J 6 bases short, with 11 bases between. Germline V CDR1 and CDR2: MNHEY, SVGAGI. CDR3 sequence reads: CASSYSGTLYEKLFF. In DNA form, the CDR3 reads TGTGCCAGCAGTTACTCTGGGACTCTCTATGAAAAACTGTTTTTT.

The chain employs TRBV28 and TRBJ2-1; D call uncertain. V was shortened by 5 bases and J by 7 bases, with 9 bases between the two germline ends. CDR3 length: 12 residues. Germline V gene data show CDR1 as MDHEN and CDR2 as SYDVKM. The CDR3 is CASSTRGNEQFF. In nucleotides, the CDR3 is TGTGCCAGCAGTACTCGTGGGAATGAGCAGTTCTTC.

In this sample, this clone turned up once. The chain recombines TRBV9 with TRBJ2-2; D unresolved. The CDR3 runs 15 residues. CDR1 and CDR2 (germline): SGDLS, YYNGEE. Trimming cost V 3 bases and J 0 bases, with 9 bases left between them. CDR3 loop: CASSAERTNTGELFF. Here the CDR3 DNA reads TGTGCCAGCAGCGCGGAGCGTACGAACACCGGGGAGCTGTTTTTT.

The chain is built from TRBV5-5 and TRBJ2-7, with D uncertain. The V gene's germline CDR1 is SGHKS and CDR2 YYEKEE (reference sequence). The CDR3 extends over 15 amino acids. Trimming cost V 1 base and J 0 bases, with 11 bases left between them. Here the CDR3 DNA reads TGTGCCAGCAGCTTGTCCCTAGTGAGCTCCTACGAGCAGTACTTC. It yields the protein CASSLSLVSSYEQYF.

This clone was observed once. The genes are TRBV7-8 and TRBJ1-4; D not resolved. V was trimmed by 0 bases and J by 4 bases, leaving 6 bases between them. The CDR3 totals 14 residues. Germline V gene sequence: CDR1 SGHVS, CDR2 FQNEAQ. This chain's CDR3 is CASSLAGLNEKLFF. For the CDR3, the DNA is TGTGCCAGCAGCTTAGCTGGTCTTAATGAAAAACTGTTTTTT.

V gene TRBV6-5 combines with J gene TRBJ1-2, with 9 bases identical to TRBD1. V gave up 5 bases and J gave up 4 bases; unmatched junction bases: 8. This CDR3 spans 15 amino acids. The germline V gene encodes CDR1 MNHEY and CDR2 SVGAGI. The DNA for the CDR3 is TGTGCCAGCAGTCAAATGGGACAGGGCGCCTATGGCTACACCTTC. Translated, it gives CASSQMGQGAYGYTF.

The chain recombines TRBV11-2 with TRBJ2-3; the D gene is possibly TRBD1 (6 bases). The CDR3 has 12 amino acids. With 0 bases removed from V and 9 bases from J, the gap between germline ends came to 7 bases. Germline lookup yields CDR1 SGHAT and CDR2 FQNNGV. For the CDR3, the DNA is TGTGCCAGCAGCTTAGAGACAGGCACGCAGTATTTT. Its translation: CASSLETGTQYF.

The chain joins TRBV2 to TRBJ1-2; a possible D gene is TRBD1 (5 bases). V was shortened by 7 bases and J by 2 bases, with 17 bases between the two germline ends. Looked up from germline, CDR1 is SNHLY and CDR2 is FYNNEI. This CDR3 has 15 residues. CDR3 coding DNA: TGTGCCAGCATCGGCTTAGGGGCGTCGAACTATGGCTACACCTTC. This encodes CASIGLGASNYGYTF.

The chain combines TRBV11-2 with TRBJ1-2; 10 nucleotides align to TRBD1. Germline V gene data show CDR1 as SGHAT and CDR2 as FQNNGV. The CDR3 sequence is 15 residues long. Germline trimming cut 4 bases from V and 4 bases from J; bases unmatched to any gene: 6. The CDR3 reads CASSSTGTGAYGYTF. CDR3 nucleotides: TGTGCCAGCAGCTCAACCGGGACAGGGGCCTATGGCTACACCTTC.

The V and J genes are TRBV18 and TRBJ2-1, with 7 bases fitting TRBD2. Germline V gene sequence: CDR1 KGHSH, CDR2 LQKENI. V lost 3 bases and J lost 1; bases outside the gene matches: 6. The CDR3 has 16 amino acids. This CDR3 reads CASSPGGSGSYNEQFF. The CDR3 DNA is TGTGCCAGCTCACCTGGCGGTAGCGGGTCCTACAATGAGCAGTTCTTC.

The J gene is TRBJ1-1, the V gene TRBV7-9; 12 bases fit TRBD1. Per germline, CDR1 SEHNR and CDR2 FQNEAQ (reference sequence). V lost 0 bases, J lost 5 bases, and 10 bases stayed unmatched. This CDR3 is 18 amino acids long. The CDR3 region is CASSLAMGQGARKTEAFF. CDR3 nucleotide sequence: TGTGCCAGCAGCTTAGCTATGGGACAGGGGGCGCGTAAAACTGAAGCTTTCTTT.

The chain uses TRBV19 and TRBJ2-1, with D possibly TRBD2 on 6 matching bases. Germline V gene data show CDR1 as LNHDA and CDR2 as SQIVND (reference sequence). CDR3 length equals 16 residues. V lost 3 bases to trimming and J lost 1 base, with 13 bases between them. In DNA, the CDR3 is TGTGCCAGTAGTATTCCGAGGGGAGGATCCTACAATGAGCAGTTCTTC. The encoded protein is CASSIPRGGSYNEQFF.

This clone is a singleton in its sample. The chain combines TRBV3-1 (or the pseudogene TRBV3-2) with TRBJ2-1, with a possible D match to TRBD1 (6 bases). The CDR3 runs to 13 residues. Looked up from germline, CDR1 is LGHDT and CDR2 is YNNKEL (reference sequence). Trimming shortened V by 8 bases and J by 10 bases, and 18 bases separated the two germline ends. The CDR3 reads CASSLVQGDEQFF. Written as DNA, the CDR3 is TGTGCCAGCTCCCTCGTACAGGGCGACGAGCAGTTCTTC.

This chain joins TRBV19 and TRBJ1-5; 11 bases line up with TRBD1. Germline V lookup: CDR1 LNHDA, CDR2 SQIVND (reference sequence). V shed 5 bases and J 7 bases; nucleotides not matched to a gene: 4. There are 14 residues in the CDR3. CDR3 coding DNA: TGTGCCAGTAGTGGCGGGACAGGGGGACAGCCCCAGCATTTT. This encodes CASSGGTGGQPQHF.

The chain is built from TRBV10-3 and TRBJ2-3; 8 bases agree with TRBD1. The junction had 4 bases not matched to a gene; V was cut back by 6 bases and J by 2 bases. The germline V gene encodes CDR1 ENHRY and CDR2 SYGVKD. The CDR3 runs to 14 residues. The CDR3 reads CAISPGQDTDTQYF. Written as DNA, the CDR3 is TGTGCCATCAGCCCGGGACAGGACACAGATACGCAGTATTTT.

V gene TRBV3-1 (or the pseudogene TRBV3-2) combines with J gene TRBJ2-6; D unresolved. Trimming cost V 1 base and J 4 bases, with 8 bases left between them. CDR1 and CDR2 from the germline V gene are LGHDT and YNNKEL (reference sequence). The length of the CDR3 is 15 residues. For the CDR3, the DNA is TGTGCCAGCAGCCAAGTGAGTGAAGGGGCCAACGTCCTGACTTTC. Its protein is CASSQVSEGANVLTF.

V and J are TRBV3-1 (or the pseudogene TRBV3-2) and TRBJ2-7, with D hard to call. CDR3 length equals 15 residues. Between the trimmed V and J ends, which lost 4 bases and 0 bases, there was a span of 13 bases. CDR1 is LGHDT and CDR2 is YNNKEL in the germline V gene (reference sequence). CDR3 DNA: TGTGCCAGCAGCCTGAAAATGCACTTCTCCTACGAGCAGTACTTC. It codes for CASSLKMHFSYEQYF.

The chain employs TRBV27 and TRBJ2-7; 7 bases agree with TRBD1. The J segment lost 1 base and the V segment lost 6 bases, leaving 3 bases of the junction unmatched. Germline V gene data show CDR1 as MNHEY and CDR2 as SMNVEV (reference sequence). The CDR3 runs to 13 residues. CDR3 sequence (DNA): TGTGCCAGCAGACTGACAGGGTCCTACGAGCAGTACGTC. It is translated as CASRLTGSYEQYV.